The 18 T cell receptor beta chains below all came from one sample that was sequenced in a study of control samples from healthy donors and cancer patients. Profiling relied on immunoSEQ multiplex PCR, and the TCRdb table lists in-frame clones only, not all of them. The sample yields roughly 130,000 clones, more than 85% seen once. Sample: PBMCs. These receptors were obtained from a man aged 45-60 years with head and neck cancer.

The chain has TRBV6-2 or TRBV6-3 and TRBJ1-6; D is undetermined. Germline values: CDR1 MNHEY, CDR2 SVGEGT. V shed 2 bases and J shed 7 bases, with 6 bases lying between them. The CDR3 has 13 residues. This chain's CDR3 is CASSYLANSPLHF. As DNA, the CDR3 is TGTGCCAGCAGTTACCTCGCAAATTCACCCCTCCACTTT.

The chain couples TRBV30 to TRBJ1-6; D is ambiguous. There are 18 residues in the CDR3. The V end lost 0 bases, the J end lost 0 bases, and 15 bases lay between the germline ends. CDR1 GTSNPN and CDR2 SVGIG come from the germline V gene (reference sequence). The CDR3 here is CAWSVGVRVSSYNSPLHF. CDR3 DNA sequence: TGTGCCTGGAGTGTAGGTGTTCGGGTCAGCTCCTATAATTCACCCCTCCACTTT. The full variable domain, its missing parts supplied by reference TRBV30 and TRBJ1-6, is SQTIHQWPATLVQPVGSPLSLECTVEGTSNPNLYWYRQAAGRGLQLLFYSVGIGQISSEVPQNLSASRPQDRQFILSSKKLLLSDSGFYLCAWSVGVRVSSYNSPLHFGNGTRLTVT.

V is TRBV2 and J is TRBJ2-7; TRBD2 is a possible D gene (6 bases). The CDR3 is 14 amino acids. The germline V gene has CDR1 SNHLY and CDR2 FYNNEI. V lost 6 bases to trimming and J lost 6 bases, with 18 bases between them. The CDR3 coding sequence is TGTGCCAGCAGAAAAGGGCGGGGTGGCCGCGAGCAGTACTTC. It codes for CASRKGRGGREQYF.

The J gene is TRBJ1-1, the V gene TRBV28; D gene ambiguous. V was trimmed by 1 base and J by 1 base, leaving 16 bases between them. The CDR3 contains 17 residues. Per germline, CDR1 MDHEN and CDR2 SYDVKM. The CDR3 reads CASSLLKGDVTNTEAFF. The CDR3 nucleotides read TGTGCCAGCAGTTTATTAAAGGGTGACGTTACGAACACTGAAGCTTTCTTT.

The chain joins TRBV11-2 to TRBJ1-2, with 8 bases aligning to TRBD1. Germline CDR1 reads SGHAT; CDR2 reads FQNNGV. This CDR3 comprises 15 residues. The V gene end was trimmed by 5 bases and the J gene end by 8 bases; junction bases not matched to a gene: 13. The CDR3 bases are TGTGCCAGCAGCGATTTGGACAGGGAGTGGCGGGGCTACACCTTC. Its protein is CASSDLDREWRGYTF.

The chain links TRBV7-3 to TRBJ2-6; no firm D call. Germline CDR1 SGHTA, CDR2 FQGTGA. The CDR3 sequence is 14 residues long. The ends were cut back, 3 bases at V and 2 bases at J, with 5 bases in the middle. CDR3 protein: CASSLVPGANVLTF. CDR3 coding DNA: TGTGCCAGCAGCTTGGTGCCTGGGGCCAACGTCCTGACTTTC.

The chain links TRBV24-1 to TRBJ2-7, with 7 bases fitting TRBD1. The V and J ends lost 4 bases and 5 bases, in that order; junction bases with no gene match: 4. The germline CDR1 and CDR2 sequences are KGHDR and SFDVKD. The CDR3 loop spans 13 amino acids. Written as DNA, the CDR3 is TGTGCCACCAGTGACGGACAGGCCCACGAGCAGTACTTC. Translation gives CATSDGQAHEQYF.

This rearrangement joins TRBV2 to TRBJ1-2, with TRBD1 matching over 7 bases. Germline CDR1 reads SNHLY; CDR2 reads FYNNEI. The V segment lost 5 bases and the J segment 5 bases; nucleotides outside the gene matches: 11. The CDR3 covers 15 residues. Written as DNA, the CDR3 is TGTGCCAGCAGTCGACAGGGTCAGGGGGTATATGGCTACACCTTC. Residues: CASSRQGQGVYGYTF.

The CDR3 nucleotides are TGTGCCAGTAGGCGGGGGGACAGGGGGGAGACCCAGTACTTC. Translating gives CASRRGDRGETQYF. The rearrangement links TRBV19 to TRBJ2-5; TRBD1 matches at 11 bases. The CDR3 runs 14 residues. Germline V gene sequence: CDR1 LNHDA, CDR2 SQIVND (reference sequence). The junction had 5 bases not matched to a gene; V was cut back by 6 bases and J by 5 bases.

V gene TRBV12-3 or TRBV12-4 combines with J gene TRBJ2-1; D gene uncertain. CDR3 length equals 11 residues. Trimming removed 6 bases at V and 4 bases at J, with 4 bases between. CDR3 DNA: TGTGCCAGCAGGATGTACAATGAGCAGTTCTTC. As protein: CASRMYNEQFF.

The J gene is TRBJ2-1, the V gene TRBV10-2; possibly TRBD1 or TRBD2 for D (6 bases each). V was clipped by 3 bases and J by 5 bases, with 14 bases between them. CDR1 and CDR2 (germline): WSHSY, SAAADI. This CDR3 comprises 15 residues. CDR3 amino acids: CASSDWRDTNNEQFF. CDR3 nucleotide sequence: TGCGCCAGCAGTGATTGGAGGGACACTAACAATGAGCAGTTCTTC.

The J gene is TRBJ1-1, the V gene TRBV6-2 or TRBV6-3; no firm D call. Per the germline V gene, CDR1 is MNHEY and CDR2 is SVGEGT. The CDR3 sequence is 15 residues long. Trimming stripped 0 bases from V and 4 bases from J, with 12 bases between. The CDR3 nucleotides are TGTGCCAGCAGTTACTCTACGCGGGCAGGCACTGAAGCTTTCTTT. Its protein product is CASSYSTRAGTEAFF.

This rearrangement joins TRBV6-5 to TRBJ2-3; no clear D gene. V was trimmed by 4 bases and J by 5 bases, leaving 13 bases between them. The CDR3 has 14 amino acids. Germline CDR1 reads MNHEY; CDR2 reads SVGAGI. The CDR3 sequence: CASSSVGKRDTQYF. The CDR3 DNA reads as TGTGCCAGCAGTTCTGTGGGTAAGAGAGATACGCAGTATTTT.

The chain combines TRBV5-1 with TRBJ2-2; TRBD1 matches at 10 bases. Trimming at V came to 4 bases and at J to 3 bases, leaving 12 bases not matched to a gene. This CDR3 comprises 18 residues. In germline, CDR1 is SGHRS, CDR2 YFSETQ. The CDR3 sequence is CASSPGQGVGPYTGELFF. CDR3 bases: TGCGCCAGCAGCCCCGGACAGGGGGTAGGCCCTTACACCGGGGAGCTGTTTTTT.

This clone was counted a single time. V is TRBV2 and J is TRBJ2-2; D is undetermined. The germline V and J ends were trimmed by 3 bases and 6 bases, with 11 bases remaining between them. The CDR3 is 14 residues long. Germline lookup yields CDR1 SNHLY and CDR2 FYNNEI. This CDR3 reads CASSERQWSGELFF. The CDR3, as DNA: TGTGCCAGCAGTGAGAGACAATGGTCCGGGGAGCTGTTTTTT.

This sequence joins TRBV19 and TRBJ1-2; TRBD1 agrees at 7 bases. J was trimmed by 7 bases and V by 10 bases; bases with no gene match: 12. CDR3 size: 13 residues. Germline V gene lookup returns CDR1 LNHDA and CDR2 SQIVND (reference sequence). CDR3 protein: CAKDGQAVTGYTF. CDR3 sequence (DNA): TGTGCCAAAGATGGACAGGCCGTTACTGGCTACACCTTC.

The V gene is TRBV7-8, the J gene TRBJ1-1; D is perhaps TRBD1 (5 bases). Trimming took 7 bases from V and 0 from J, leaving 24 bases between them. Germline V gene lookup returns CDR1 SGHVS and CDR2 FQNEAQ. The CDR3 loop spans 18 amino acids. CDR3: CASTREYRGVFMNTEAFF. The DNA of the CDR3 is TGTGCCAGCACCCGGGAGTACCGGGGGGTGTTCATGAACACTGAAGCTTTCTTT. Variable domain in full (rest from reference TRBV7-8 and TRBJ1-1): GAGVSQSPRYKVAKRGQDVALRCDPISGHVSLFWYQQALGQGPEFLTYFQNEAQLDKSGLPSDRFFAERPEGSVSTLKIQRTQQEDSAVYLCASTREYRGVFMNTEAFFGQGTRLTVV.

CDR3 DNA sequence: TGTGCCAGCAGTTTCCGACAGCCCTCGTGGGAAAGTTCACCCCTCCACTTT. This translates into CASSFRQPSWESSPLHF. V and J are TRBV27 and TRBJ1-6, with a tentative D call TRBD1 (5 bases). Germline CDR1 is MNHEY and CDR2 is SMNVEV (reference sequence). The CDR3 is 17 amino acids. Trimming took 3 bases from V and 9 from J, leaving 21 bases between them.